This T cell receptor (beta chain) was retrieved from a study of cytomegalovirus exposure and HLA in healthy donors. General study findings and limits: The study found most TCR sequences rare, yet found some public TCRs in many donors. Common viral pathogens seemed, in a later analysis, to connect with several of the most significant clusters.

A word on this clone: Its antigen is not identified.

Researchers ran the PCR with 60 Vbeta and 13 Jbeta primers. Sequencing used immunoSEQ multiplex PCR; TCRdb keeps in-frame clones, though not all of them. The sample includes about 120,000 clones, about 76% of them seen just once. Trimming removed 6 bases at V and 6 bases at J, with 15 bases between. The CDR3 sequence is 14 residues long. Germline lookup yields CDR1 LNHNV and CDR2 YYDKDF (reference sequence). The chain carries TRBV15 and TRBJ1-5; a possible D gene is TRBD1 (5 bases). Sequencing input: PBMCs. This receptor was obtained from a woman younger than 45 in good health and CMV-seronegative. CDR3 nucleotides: TGTGCCACCAGTCCGGGAGGGGAGGCTCAGCCCCAGCATTTT. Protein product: CATSPGGEAQPQHF.